This T cell receptor (beta chain) is from a study of CXCR3-negative and CXCR3-positive naive CD8 T cells. Whole-study findings and limits: CXCR3-positive naive cells carried more hydrophobic TRB CDR3s than CXCR3-negative ones. For the naive subsets, surface CD5 was similar, and TCR strength was inferred from TRB CDR3 properties. Comparably high diversity was seen in both naive subsets, and much lower diversity in memory CD8+ cells. The study found that naive CXCR3-negative and CXCR3-positive cells shared TRBV-TRBJ usage, while memory cells differed.

A note on this clonotype: As yet, its antigen is unknown.

UMI-labeled 5' RACE TRB cDNA libraries were prepared from the cells. Using the 5' RACE reads, TCRdb records one entry per CDR3 protein without DNA. Recorded for this sample: roughly 6,900 distinct CDR3 sequences. The sample comprised naive CXCR3- CD8+ T cells from blood. Subset of the sample: CD45RO-CCR7+CD27+CD95- naive CD8+ T cells lacking CXCR3 (TNR3-). The source of this sequence is a human donor in good health. Some clones in this sample may be carry-over from other donors' samples.

The CDR3 sequence: CASSAGGYEQYF. The rearrangement links TRBV11-2 to TRBJ2-7; the TCRdb call, TRBD2, lacks DNA for checking. Germline CDR1 is SGHAT and CDR2 is FQNNGV. The CDR3 consists of 12 residues.